This TCR beta chain comes out of a study of spatial heterogeneity in lung cancer. The overall study: Sequencing of follow-up PBMC samples took place when they were available, at a median of roughly 25 months after resection.

This clonotype was observed many times. Time point in this sample: blood at routine non-recurrence follow-up after resection. On each TCR cDNA molecule, a unique molecular identifier was present. One entry per CDR3 protein results from TCRdb running MiXCR on the 5' RACE reads. This sample has approximately 11,000 distinct CDR3 sequences; over 9.5% occur once, and the top ten carry 30% to 35%. The ends lost 0 bases at V and 3 bases at J; junction bases unmatched: 11. This CDR3 is built from 17 residues. Germline values: CDR1 SGDLS, CDR2 YYNGEE. This receptor was identified in a female donor with early-stage non-small cell lung cancer. This chain uses TRBV9 with TRBJ2-7, with 8 nucleotides matching TRBD2. The sample here was PBMCs, taken at follow-up. The CDR3, as DNA: TGTGCCAGCAGCGTAGGCCCCGGACTAGCCGCCGACTACGAGCAGTACTTC. It is translated as CASSVGPGLAADYEQYF.